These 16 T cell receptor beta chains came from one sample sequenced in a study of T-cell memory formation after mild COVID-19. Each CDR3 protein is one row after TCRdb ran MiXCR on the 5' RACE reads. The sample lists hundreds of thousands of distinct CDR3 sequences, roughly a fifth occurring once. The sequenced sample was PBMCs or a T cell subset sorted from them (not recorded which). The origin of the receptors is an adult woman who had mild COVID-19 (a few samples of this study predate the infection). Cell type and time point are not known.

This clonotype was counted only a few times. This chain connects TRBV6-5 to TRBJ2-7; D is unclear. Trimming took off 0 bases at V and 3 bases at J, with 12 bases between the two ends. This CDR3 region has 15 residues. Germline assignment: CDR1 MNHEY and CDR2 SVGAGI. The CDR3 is CASSYSGNPLYEQYF. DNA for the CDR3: TGTGCCAGCAGTTACTCGGGGAACCCTCTCTACGAGCAGTACTTC.

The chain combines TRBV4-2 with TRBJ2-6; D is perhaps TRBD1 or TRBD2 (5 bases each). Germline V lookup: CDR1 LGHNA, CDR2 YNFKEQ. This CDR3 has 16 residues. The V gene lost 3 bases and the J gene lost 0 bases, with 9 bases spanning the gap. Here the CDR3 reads CASSQGRSSGANVLTF. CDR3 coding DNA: TGTGCCAGCAGCCAGGGACGAAGCTCTGGGGCCAACGTCCTGACTTTC.

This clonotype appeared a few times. CDR3 coding DNA: TGTGCCAGCAGCCCCGGACAGCCTACCTACGAGCAGTACTTC. It yields the protein CASSPGQPTYEQYF. This chain connects TRBV7-6 to TRBJ2-7; D is perhaps TRBD1 (6 bases). V was trimmed by 5 bases and J by 2 bases, leaving 13 bases between them. This CDR3 comprises 14 residues. Germline values: CDR1 SGHVS, CDR2 FNYEAQ.

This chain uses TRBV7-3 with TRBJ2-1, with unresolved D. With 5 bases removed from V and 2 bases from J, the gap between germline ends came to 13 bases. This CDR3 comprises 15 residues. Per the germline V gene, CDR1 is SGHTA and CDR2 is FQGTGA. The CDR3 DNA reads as TGTGCCAGCAGCCCCGTCGGGCTTCCCTACAATGAGCAGTTCTTC. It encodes CASSPVGLPYNEQFF.

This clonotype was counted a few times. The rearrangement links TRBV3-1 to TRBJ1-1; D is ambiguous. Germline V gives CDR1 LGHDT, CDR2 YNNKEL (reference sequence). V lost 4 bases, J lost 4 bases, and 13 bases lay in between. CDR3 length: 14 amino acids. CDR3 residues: CASSPRFGSTEAFF. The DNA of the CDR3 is TGTGCCAGCAGCCCTAGGTTCGGTAGCACTGAAGCTTTCTTT.

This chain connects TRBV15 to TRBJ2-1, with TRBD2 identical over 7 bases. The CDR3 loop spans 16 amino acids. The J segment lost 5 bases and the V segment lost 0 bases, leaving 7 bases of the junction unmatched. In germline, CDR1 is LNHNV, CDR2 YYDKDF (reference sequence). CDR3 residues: CATSRDLSREDNEQFF. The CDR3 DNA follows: TGTGCCACCAGCAGAGATCTTTCACGGGAGGACAATGAGCAGTTCTTC.

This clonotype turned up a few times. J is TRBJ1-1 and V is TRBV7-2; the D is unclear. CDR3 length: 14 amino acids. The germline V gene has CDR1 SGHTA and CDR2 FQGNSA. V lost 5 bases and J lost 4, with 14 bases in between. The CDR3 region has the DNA TGTGCCAGCAGCCCCCCCTTGGGTTCCACTGAAGCTTTCTTT. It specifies CASSPPLGSTEAFF.

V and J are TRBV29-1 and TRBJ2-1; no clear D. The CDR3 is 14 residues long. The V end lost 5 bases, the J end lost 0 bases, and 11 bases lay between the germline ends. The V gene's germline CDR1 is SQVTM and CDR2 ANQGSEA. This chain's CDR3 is CSVLVPSSYNEQFF. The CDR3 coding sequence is TGCAGCGTTCTGGTCCCGAGCTCCTACAATGAGCAGTTCTTC.

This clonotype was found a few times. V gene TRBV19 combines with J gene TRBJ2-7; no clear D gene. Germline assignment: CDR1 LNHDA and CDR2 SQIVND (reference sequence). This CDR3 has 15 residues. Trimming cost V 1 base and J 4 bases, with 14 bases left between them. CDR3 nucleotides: TGTGCCAGTAGTATAGCGGCTGCTACTACTTACGAGCAGTACTTC. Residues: CASSIAAATTYEQYF.

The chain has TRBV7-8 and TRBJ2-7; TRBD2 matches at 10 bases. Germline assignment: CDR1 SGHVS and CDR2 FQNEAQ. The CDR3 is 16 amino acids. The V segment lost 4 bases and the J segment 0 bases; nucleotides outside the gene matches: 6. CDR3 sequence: CASSWTTSGPSYEQYF. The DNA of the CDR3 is TGTGCCAGCAGCTGGACGACTAGCGGGCCCTCCTACGAGCAGTACTTC.

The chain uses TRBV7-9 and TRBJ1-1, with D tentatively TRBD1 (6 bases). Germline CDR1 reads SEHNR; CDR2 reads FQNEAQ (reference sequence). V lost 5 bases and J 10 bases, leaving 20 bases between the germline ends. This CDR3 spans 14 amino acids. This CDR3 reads CASSQPYQGTVAFF. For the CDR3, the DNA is TGTGCCAGCAGCCAACCGTATCAGGGGACGGTAGCTTTCTTT.

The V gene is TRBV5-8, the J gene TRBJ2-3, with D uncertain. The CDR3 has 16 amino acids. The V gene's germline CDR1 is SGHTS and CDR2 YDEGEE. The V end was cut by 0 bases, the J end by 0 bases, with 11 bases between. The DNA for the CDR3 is TGTGCCAGCAGCTTGGGATGGGGAAAGAGCACAGATACGCAGTATTTT. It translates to CASSLGWGKSTDTQYF.

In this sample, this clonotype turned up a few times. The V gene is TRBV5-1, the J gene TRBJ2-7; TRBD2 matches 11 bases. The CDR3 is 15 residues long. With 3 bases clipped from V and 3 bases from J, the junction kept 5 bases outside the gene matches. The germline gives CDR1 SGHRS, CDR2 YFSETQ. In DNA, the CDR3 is TGCGCCAGCAGCTACGGGACTAGCGGTTACTACGAGCAGTACTTC. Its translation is CASSYGTSGYYEQYF. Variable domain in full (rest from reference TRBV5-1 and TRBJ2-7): KAGVTQTPRYLIKTRGQQVTLSCSPISGHRSVSWYQQTPGQGLQFLFEYFSETQRNKGNFPGRFSGRQFSNSRSEMNVSTLELGDSALYLCASSYGTSGYYEQYFGPGTRLTVT.

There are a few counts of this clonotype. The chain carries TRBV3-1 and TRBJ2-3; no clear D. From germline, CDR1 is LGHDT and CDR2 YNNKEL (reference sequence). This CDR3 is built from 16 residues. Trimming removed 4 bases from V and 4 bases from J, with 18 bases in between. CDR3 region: CASSPPRHPRPDTQYF. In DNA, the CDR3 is TGTGCCAGCAGCCCCCCGCGGCACCCACGGCCAGATACGCAGTATTTT.

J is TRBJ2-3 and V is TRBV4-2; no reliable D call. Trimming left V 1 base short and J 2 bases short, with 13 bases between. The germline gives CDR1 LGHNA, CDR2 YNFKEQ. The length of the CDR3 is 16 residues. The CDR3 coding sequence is TGTGCCAGCAGCCAAGCCCCAGGCGGTATCACAGATACGCAGTATTTT. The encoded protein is CASSQAPGGITDTQYF.

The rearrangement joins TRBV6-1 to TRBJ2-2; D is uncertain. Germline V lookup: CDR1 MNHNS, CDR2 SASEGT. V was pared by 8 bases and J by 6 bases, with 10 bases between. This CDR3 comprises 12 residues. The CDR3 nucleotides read TGTGCCAGCGGTTGGGCGGCCGGGGAGCTGTTTTTT. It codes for CASGWAAGELFF.